This is a list of T cell receptor beta chains from one sample in a study of cytomegalovirus exposure and HLA in healthy donors. The table came from immunoSEQ multiplex PCR; TCRdb's copy has only in-frame clones and leaves some out. Recorded for this sample: about 140,000 clones. The sequenced sample was PBMCs. The receptor source for this set is a man aged 35 to 55 in good health and CMV-seronegative. CDR3s include the opening cysteine and the closing phenylalanine or tryptophan. The D gene is left open where the match is weak.

D,V,CDR3
TRBD1,TRBV4-3,CASSQGQGSSYEQYF
TRBD2,TRBV5-5,CASSLRASGLPGDTQYF
-,TRBV6-1,CASSEVHPGSRNEKLFF
-,TRBV27,CASSPINSLNTEAFF
-,TRBV28,CASSPIWGTHYEQYF
-,TRBV15,CATSREAVNTEAFF
TRBD1,TRBV7-2,CASRLGTGGLEGYTF
TRBD1,TRBV14,CASSQDRSLRELFF
TRBD1,TRBV5-6,CASSSEHRTGNTEAFF
TRBD2,TRBV25-1,CASSDSGLAKETQYF
-,TRBV7-3,CASSLDSNTGELFF
-,TRBV7-2,CASSFGTLNTEAFF
-,TRBV6-4,CASSARGAAYNEQFF
-,TRBV28,CASSAFQGGGYTF
TRBD2,TRBV6-6,CASRTSGGANTGELFF
TRBD1,TRBV5-1,CASNSGQGVYEQYF
TRBD1,TRBV6-1,CASSERQGYTEAFF
-,TRBV18,CASSPKDPGAGNTIYF
-,TRBV6-6,CASSFPGGGGEKLFF
-,TRBV18,CASSPPGRVVREQYF
-,TRBV6-5,CASSYSGMGGNTIYF
TRBD1,TRBV6-6,CASSGTGTPLLYGYTF
TRBD2,TRBV6-5,CASSYLRGGRSYEQYF
-,TRBV7-9,CASSHGTPGPNYGYTF
TRBD1,TRBV19,CASSSGTGRTYEQYF
TRBD2,TRBV5-4,CASSLVAGGPYEQYF
TRBD2,TRBV5-6,CASSPGGYEQYF
TRBD2,TRBV5-6,CASRGLAGSKDTQYF
-,TRBV18,CASFPGLYTEAFF
TRBD1,TRBV6-1,CASRETGADTQYF
TRBD1,TRBV19,CASRPGQGALIYGYTF
-,TRBV5-1,CASSLGSLRWEKLFF
TRBD1,TRBV10-3,CAIGASGQNYGYTF
-,TRBV20-1,CSAEGEGYTF
-,TRBV4-3,CASSQDPNPHYGYTF
-,TRBV7-9,CASSRNTDTGELFF
-,TRBV2,CASSEAHDLYEQYF
TRBD1,TRBV19,CASSTGQGSYYGYTF
TRBD1,TRBV28,CASRPGTGSEYGYTF
-,TRBV12-5,CASGPFNGETQYF
-,TRBV28,CASTLTPGDSGNTIYF
-,TRBV25-1,CASSPVVGNTGELFF
-,TRBV29-1,CSFRPGSGNTIYF
-,TRBV4-1,CASSQDSVLVAKNIQYF
TRBD1,TRBV6-6,CATGGMDYGYTF
TRBD1,TRBV7-7,CASSRDRGTDTQYF
-,TRBV5-4,CASSLMRDQETQYF
-,TRBV25-1,CASSYGRKGLEQYF
TRBD1,TRBV5-4,CASSPSPGQGARDTEAFF
-,TRBV7-9,CASSLSRASGNTIYF
TRBD2,TRBV6-5,CASNGGAADTQYF
-,TRBV4-1,CASSQETGGGYTF
TRBD2,TRBV6-5,CASQRGGSNTGELFF
TRBD1,TRBV29-1,CSVGGTGVTGELFF